This TCR beta chain was found in a study of blood T cells in healthy people across ages. No fewer than 7 million PBMCs went into each sample. Remarks on this clonotype: Its matching antigen is unknown.

Then a second PCR, running about 7 to 11 cycles, was carried out with a sample-barcoded 5' primer and a J-beta primer mix. A single record per CDR3 protein comes from TCRdb applying MiXCR to the 5' RACE reads. The repertoire includes about a million distinct CDR3 sequences, 48% of them detected once, and around 15% sits in the top ten. Notes on the study in general: Older age coincided with a roughly linear decline in TCR beta diversity per million T cells. Diversity figures based on one million T cells were deemed too low.

Germline V lookup: CDR1 SNHLY, CDR2 FYNNEI. CDR3 size: 13 residues. The V end was cut by 6 bases, the J end by 4 bases, with 11 bases between. The receptor was derived from a man aged 25 to 40 in good health. The chain joins TRBV2 to TRBJ2-3; a possible D gene is TRBD2 (5 bases). Sequenced input: blood. This CDR3 is CASRRTSPDTQYF. The CDR3 DNA reads TGTGCCAGCAGGAGGACTTCCCCAGATACGCAGTATTTT.